Below, 32 T cell receptor beta chains from the same sample are listed, as sequenced in a study of cytomegalovirus exposure and HLA in healthy donors. In the PCR, 60 Vbeta and 13 Jbeta primers were used. TCRdb's table, derived via immunoSEQ multiplex PCR, lists solely in-frame clones and lacks some. The sample has about 150,000 clones, around four fifths seen once. Sample: PBMCs. The source is a male donor in good health and CMV-seronegative.

The V call is TRBV5-1, the J call TRBJ2-7; 9 bases are a match to TRBD1. V was pared by 0 bases and J by 2 bases, with 6 bases of the junction left unmatched. Per the germline V gene, CDR1 is SGHRS and CDR2 is YFSETQ. This CDR3 contains 16 residues. The CDR3 is CASSLAGTGNAYEQYF. DNA of the CDR3: TGCGCCAGCAGCTTGGCCGGGACAGGGAACGCCTACGAGCAGTACTTC.

J is TRBJ2-7 and V is TRBV29-1; 8 nucleotides align to TRBD1. The CDR3 is 13 residues long. The trim removed 3 bases at V and 3 bases at J, leaving 4 bases unmatched. Per germline, CDR1 SQVTM and CDR2 ANQGSEA. The chain's CDR3 is CSVDPGTGYEQYF. CDR3 bases: TGCAGCGTTGACCCCGGGACAGGCTACGAGCAGTACTTC.

Of note for this clone: A read error may account for a junction end that differs from germline. The V call is TRBV7-9, the J call TRBJ2-7, with D perhaps matching TRBD1 (7 bases). The germline gives CDR1 SEHNR, CDR2 FQNEAQ (reference sequence). CDR3 length equals 16 residues. Here the CDR3 DNA reads TGTTCCAGCAGCTGGCCTGACAGGGAGGTCCCCTACGAGCAGTACTTC. This translates into CSSSWPDREVPYEQYF.

The chain is built from TRBV7-2 and TRBJ2-1; TRBD2 agrees at 7 bases. This CDR3 region has 15 residues. The trim removed 3 bases at V and 1 base at J, leaving 3 bases unmatched. The V gene's germline CDR1 is SGHTA and CDR2 FQGNSA. The CDR3 region is CASSFAGLSYNEQFF. For the CDR3, the DNA is TGTGCCAGCAGCTTCGCGGGACTATCCTACAATGAGCAGTTCTTC.

The rearrangement uses TRBV29-1 and TRBJ1-1; D remains ambiguous. This CDR3 comprises 11 residues. Per the germline V gene, CDR1 is SQVTM and CDR2 is ANQGSEA. With 5 bases removed from V and 9 bases from J, the gap between germline ends came to 13 bases. In nucleotides, the CDR3 is TGCAGCGTTTACGGGAGTCACCAAGCTTTCTTT. Translation gives CSVYGSHQAFF.

The chain joins TRBV28 to TRBJ2-2, with TRBD1 matching 7 bases. The CDR3 runs to 15 residues. Germline lookup yields CDR1 MDHEN and CDR2 SYDVKM. V shed 3 bases and J 2 bases; nucleotides not matched to a gene: 3. In DNA form, the CDR3 reads TGTGCCAGCAGTTTTCGACAGGGAAACACCGGGGAGCTGTTTTTT. Its protein is CASSFRQGNTGELFF.

The J gene is TRBJ2-6, the V gene TRBV6-6, with a possible D match to TRBD1 (5 bases). CDR3 length: 14 residues. Trimming pared 7 bases from V and 4 bases from J, leaving 11 bases between. CDR1 MNHNY and CDR2 SVGAGI come from the germline V gene (reference sequence). The CDR3 DNA is TGTGCCAGCAACCCCCAGGGAGGGGCCAACGTCCTGACTTTC. This sequence encodes CASNPQGGANVLTF.

The rearrangement joins TRBV5-6 to TRBJ2-7; 7 positions agree with TRBD1. This CDR3 has 15 amino acids. Germline CDR1 is SGHDT and CDR2 is YYEEEE. J lost 0 bases, V lost 0 bases, and 3 bases had no gene match. This CDR3 is CASSLVDRISYEQYF. Here the CDR3 DNA reads TGTGCCAGCAGCTTGGTGGACAGGATCTCCTACGAGCAGTACTTC.

The chain joins TRBV2 to TRBJ1-1; a possible D gene is TRBD1 (5 bases). Trimming pared 7 bases from V and 1 base from J, leaving 10 bases between. Germline V gene sequence: CDR1 SNHLY, CDR2 FYNNEI. This CDR3 has 13 residues. The CDR3 is CASTKQGNTEAFF. The CDR3 region has the DNA TGTGCCAGCACAAAGCAGGGGAACACTGAAGCTTTCTTT.

J is TRBJ1-4 and V is TRBV6-5; the D gene is possibly TRBD1 (6 bases). Germline CDR1 is MNHEY and CDR2 is SVGAGI. This CDR3 has 14 amino acids. V lost 5 bases to trimming and J lost 6 bases, with 13 bases between them. The CDR3 DNA reads TGTGCCAGCAGTCAAAGGACAGCAGATGAAAAACTGTTTTTT. Its translation is CASSQRTADEKLFF.

The chain joins TRBV9 to TRBJ2-2; a weak D match, TRBD2 (5 bases). The CDR3 is made up of 15 amino acids. CDR1 and CDR2 from the germline V gene are SGDLS and YYNGEE. V gave up 5 bases and J gave up 2 bases, with 13 bases separating them. The CDR3 DNA sequence: TGTGCCAGCAGTATATTGAGGGATAACACCGGGGAGCTGTTTTTT. Its protein product is CASSILRDNTGELFF.

The genes are TRBV10-3 and TRBJ2-1; TRBD2 aligns across 10 bases. The length of the CDR3 is 16 residues. The junction had 6 bases not matched to a gene; V was cut back by 6 bases and J by 1 base. CDR1 ENHRY and CDR2 SYGVKD come from the germline V gene. This CDR3 reads CAIRGGTSDSYNEQFF. In DNA, the CDR3 is TGTGCCATCAGGGGGGGGACTAGCGATTCCTACAATGAGCAGTTCTTC.

J is TRBJ1-4 and V is TRBV6-5; weak D call: TRBD1 (5 bases). The CDR3 is 14 amino acids. Germline values: CDR1 MNHEY, CDR2 SVGAGI. Trimming took off 3 bases at V and 7 bases at J, with 12 bases between the two ends. For the CDR3, the DNA is TGTGCCAGCAGTTATTCCTGGGGGGGTGAAAAACTGTTTTTT. Translated: CASSYSWGGEKLFF.

The chain carries TRBV27 and TRBJ2-7; 9 bases align to TRBD1. Trimming at V came to 1 base and at J to 4 bases, leaving 8 bases not matched to a gene. The V gene's germline CDR1 is MNHEY and CDR2 SMNVEV (reference sequence). The length of the CDR3 is 16 residues. CDR3 nucleotides: TGTGCCAGCAGTTTATGGGGCGGGACAGGGCCATACGAGCAGTACTTC. Amino acid sequence: CASSLWGGTGPYEQYF.

This chain links TRBV14 with TRBJ2-7, with 9 positions matching TRBD1. Germline V lookup: CDR1 SGHDN, CDR2 FVKESK. With 3 bases clipped from V and 5 bases from J, the junction kept 8 bases outside the gene matches. CDR3 length: 15 amino acids. The CDR3 is CASSHPGQGDNEQYF. The CDR3 region has the DNA TGTGCCAGCAGCCACCCGGGACAGGGCGACAACGAGCAGTACTTC.

The chain combines TRBV5-1 with TRBJ2-5, with a tentative D call TRBD2 (6 bases). CDR1 and CDR2 (germline): SGHRS, YFSETQ. V lost 2 bases and J lost 3, with 14 bases in between. The CDR3 length is 15 residues. CDR3 in DNA: TGCGCCAGCAGCTTTGGAGGGATGTATGAAGAGACCCAGTACTTC. Amino acid sequence: CASSFGGMYEETQYF. The full variable domain, its missing parts supplied by reference TRBV5-1 and TRBJ2-5, is KAGVTQTPRYLIKTRGQQVTLSCSPISGHRSVSWYQQTPGQGLQFLFEYFSETQRNKGNFPGRFSGRQFSNSRSEMNVSTLELGDSALYLCASSFGGMYEETQYFGPGTRLLVL.

The gene calls are TRBV5-4 and TRBJ1-4, with TRBD1 identical over 10 bases. J was trimmed by 8 bases and V by 3 bases; bases with no gene match: 7. The CDR3 totals 15 residues. Per germline, CDR1 SGHNT and CDR2 YYREEE (reference sequence). The CDR3 loop reads CASSSGTGVREKLFF. CDR3 sequence (DNA): TGTGCCAGCAGCTCAGGGACAGGGGTACGGGAAAAACTGTTTTTT.

The chain recombines TRBV5-1 with TRBJ1-4; no clear D. CDR1 and CDR2 (germline): SGHRS, YFSETQ. The germline V and J ends were trimmed by 0 bases and 8 bases, with 14 bases remaining between them. CDR3 length: 15 residues. The CDR3 loop is CASSLVPGSREKLFF. The CDR3 DNA sequence: TGCGCCAGCAGCTTGGTTCCGGGATCGAGGGAAAAACTGTTTTTT.

The rearrangement uses TRBV7-8 and TRBJ1-1; weak D call: TRBD1 (5 bases). Trimming left V 1 base short and J 8 bases short, with 20 bases between. This CDR3 comprises 16 residues. Germline values: CDR1 SGHVS, CDR2 FQNEAQ. Written as DNA, the CDR3 is TGTGCCAGCAGCTTAGATCCCGGGGGGGGTATCTCCGAAGCTTTCTTT. Its protein product is CASSLDPGGGISEAFF.

The chain has TRBV7-9 and TRBJ2-1, with TRBD2 matching 9 bases. CDR3 size: 14 residues. Per germline, CDR1 SEHNR and CDR2 FQNEAQ (reference sequence). With 1 base clipped from V and 7 bases from J, the junction kept 2 bases outside the gene matches. CDR3 in amino acids: CASSLVAGGNEQFF. Here the CDR3 DNA reads TGTGCCAGCAGCTTAGTGGCGGGAGGGAATGAGCAGTTCTTC. Supplemented by reference TRBV7-9 and TRBJ2-1, the full variable domain reads DTGVSQNPRHKITKRGQNVTFRCDPISEHNRLYWYRQTLGQGPEFLTYFQNEAQLEKSRLLSDRFSAERPKGSFSTLEIQRTEQGDSAMYLCASSLVAGGNEQFFGPGTRLTVL.

This chain connects TRBV6-5 to TRBJ1-2; possible D gene TRBD1, 5 bases. Germline CDR1 and CDR2: MNHEY and SVGAGI. The CDR3 extends over 12 amino acids. V was cut by 6 bases and J by 8 bases, with 13 bases left in between. CDR3 nucleotides: TGTGCCAGCAGAACCGGCAGGGCCGGCTACACCTTC. Its translation: CASRTGRAGYTF.

This chain links TRBV6-5 with TRBJ2-1, with 10 positions matching TRBD1. Germline CDR1 MNHEY, CDR2 SVGAGI. The length of the CDR3 is 15 residues. The junction had 7 bases not matched to a gene; V was cut back by 7 bases and J by 4 bases. CDR3 protein: CASTPDRGKYNEQFF. Here the CDR3 DNA reads TGTGCCAGCACCCCGGACAGGGGGAAATACAATGAGCAGTTCTTC.

This clone was seen only a few times. The rearrangement joins TRBV19 to TRBJ1-1; 9 positions agree with TRBD1. Germline CDR1 and CDR2: LNHDA and SQIVND (reference sequence). Trimming cost V 3 bases and J 4 bases; bases outside gene matches: 6. The CDR3 length is 15 residues. The CDR3 DNA reads as TGTGCCAGTAGTATTGCACAGGGGGCCACCACTGAAGCTTTCTTT. It is translated as CASSIAQGATTEAFF.

This clone rates as medium-sized. This chain links TRBV19 with TRBJ2-7; possibly TRBD2 for D (6 bases). Germline values: CDR1 LNHDA, CDR2 SQIVND (reference sequence). The CDR3 spans 15 residues. Trimming stripped 7 bases from V and 6 bases from J, with 22 bases between. CDR3 sequence reads: CASTPPGRDFGEQYF. CDR3 DNA sequence: TGTGCCAGTACCCCTCCGGGCAGGGACTTTGGCGAGCAGTACTTC.

CDR3 sequence reads: CASSRQGVSSYEQYF. DNA for the CDR3: TGTGCCAGCAGCAGACAGGGGGTAAGCTCCTACGAGCAGTACTTC. The chain couples TRBV7-9 to TRBJ2-7; 9 nucleotides agree with TRBD1. CDR1 is SEHNR and CDR2 is FQNEAQ in the germline V gene (reference sequence). This CDR3 region has 15 residues. V dropped 5 bases and J dropped 0; count of bases not matched to a gene: 5.

The chain couples TRBV7-2 to TRBJ1-1, with TRBD1 identical over 7 bases. The CDR3 is 16 residues long. Germline V gives CDR1 SGHTA, CDR2 FQGNSA. V shed 4 bases and J 5 bases; nucleotides not matched to a gene: 13. The CDR3 reads CASSSTRTGPRTEAFF. The CDR3 nucleotides read TGTGCCAGCAGCTCCACCCGGACAGGCCCACGGACTGAAGCTTTCTTT.

The CDR3 protein is CATASGTSGSKQYF. CDR3 nucleotide sequence: TGTGCCACCGCTTCCGGGACTAGCGGGTCCAAGCAGTACTTC. The chain is built from TRBV27 and TRBJ2-7, with 12 nucleotides matching TRBD2. The CDR3 totals 14 residues. The germline CDR1 and CDR2 sequences are MNHEY and SMNVEV (reference sequence). J gave up 8 bases and V 10 bases, and 12 bases lay outside the gene matches.

This chain links TRBV6-5 with TRBJ2-7; 7 nucleotides line up with TRBD1. CDR3 length equals 13 residues. Germline V gene lookup returns CDR1 MNHEY and CDR2 SVGAGI. The V segment lost 10 bases and the J segment 5 bases; nucleotides outside the gene matches: 11. Here the CDR3 DNA reads TGTGCCACCAACGACAGGGATCGAGACGAGCAGTACTTC. Translating it yields CATNDRDRDEQYF.

This clone was counted once. V usage is TRBV30 and J usage is TRBJ2-7, with D tentatively TRBD1 (6 bases). Trimming stripped 4 bases from V and 3 bases from J, with 16 bases between. Germline values: CDR1 GTSNPN, CDR2 SVGIG (reference sequence). The CDR3 runs to 14 residues. CDR3 nucleotides: TGTGCCTGGATGAAAACAGGGTTAATCTACGAGCAGTACTTC. Translated, it gives CAWMKTGLIYEQYF.

J is TRBJ1-1 and V is TRBV9, with unresolved D. This CDR3 has 14 amino acids. Per germline, CDR1 SGDLS and CDR2 YYNGEE. Trimming cost V 4 bases and J 4 bases, with 14 bases left between them. The CDR3 loop reads CASSPPEAPTEAFF. In DNA form, the CDR3 reads TGTGCCAGCAGCCCTCCTGAGGCTCCCACTGAAGCTTTCTTT.

This clone occurred a few times. The chain combines TRBV19 with TRBJ2-3, with TRBD1 matching over 8 bases. Losses at the gene ends were 2 bases for V and 5 bases for J; bases not matched to a gene: 3. Germline assignment: CDR1 LNHDA and CDR2 SQIVND (reference sequence). The CDR3 runs to 14 residues. CDR3 sequence: CASSIQGAGDTQYF. In nucleotides, the CDR3 is TGTGCCAGTAGTATACAGGGGGCAGGAGATACGCAGTATTTT.

The chain has TRBV27 and TRBJ2-3; a possible D gene is TRBD2 (8 bases). The CDR3 contains 20 residues. Germline CDR1 and CDR2: MNHEY and SMNVEV (reference sequence). The V end was cut by 6 bases, the J end by 2 bases, with 30 bases between. CDR3 DNA sequence: TGTGCCAGCAGGCTAACCCGGACTAGCAGGGGGAAAGAATTCACAGATACGCAGTATTTT. The encoded protein is CASRLTRTSRGKEFTDTQYF.